Each of the 30 T cell receptor beta chains below was sequenced from the same sample in a study of response to subunit inactivated influenza vaccine. One entry per CDR3 protein, called by TCRdb with MiXCR from the RT-PCR reads. The sample consists of under 550,000 distinct CDR3 sequences, approximately 7.7% of them appearing once. Material: PBMCs from blood, obtained around 25 months after vaccination. The receptors were gathered from a man aged 45 to 75 who received an inactivated influenza vaccine.

The V gene is TRBV28, the J gene TRBJ1-5; TRBD1 might be the D (6 bases). CDR1 is MDHEN, CDR2 SYDVKM, per germline. With 8 bases removed from V and 4 bases from J, the gap between germline ends came to 18 bases. This CDR3 has 15 amino acids. The CDR3 sequence is CASHSTGPRNQPQHF. CDR3 DNA: TGTGCCAGCCACTCGACAGGTCCTCGTAATCAGCCCCAGCATTTT.

This clonotype was picked up a small number of times. The J gene is TRBJ1-4, the V gene TRBV29-1; D perhaps matches TRBD1 (6 bases). The CDR3 is 14 amino acids. Trimming shortened V by 6 bases and J by 8 bases, and 19 bases separated the two germline ends. CDR1 is SQVTM and CDR2 is ANQGSEA in the germline V gene. DNA for the CDR3: TGCAGCGTGGCGACGGGGACAACAGGGGAAAAACTGTTTTTT. It specifies CSVATGTTGEKLFF.

The V gene is TRBV3-1, the J gene TRBJ2-1; D gene uncertain. The CDR3 covers 18 residues. Germline values: CDR1 LGHDT, CDR2 YNNKEL (reference sequence). V lost 11 bases and J lost 0, with 26 bases in between. CDR3: CASSQGPVAESSYNEQFF. The CDR3 nucleotides read TGTGCCTCCAGCCAAGGCCCTGTTGCGGAAAGCTCCTACAATGAGCAGTTCTTC.

This clonotype showed up just a few times. The V call is TRBV7-9, the J call TRBJ2-3, with a weak D call TRBD1 (6 bases). Trimming pared 4 bases from V and 2 bases from J, leaving 16 bases between. The CDR3 has 16 residues. Per germline, CDR1 SEHNR and CDR2 FQNEAQ (reference sequence). The CDR3 here is CASSSGIRGNTDTQYF. The CDR3 bases are TGTGCCAGCAGCTCGGGAATAAGGGGGAACACAGATACGCAGTATTTT.

As concerns this clonotype: At one end the junction does not follow the germline gene, possibly because of a read error. The CDR3 loop is CASSLDRGLAYQESQYF. In DNA, the CDR3 is TGTGCCAGCAGCTTAGATCGGGGACTAGCCTACCAAGAGAGCCAGTACTTC. The rearrangement uses TRBV11-2 and TRBJ2-5, with 9 bases matching TRBD2. Germline-derived CDR1 and CDR2 are SGHAT and FQNNGV. The CDR3 is 17 residues long.

In DNA form, the CDR3 reads TGTGCCATCAGTGAGTCAGGGAACCGAGGCGAGCAGTACTTC. Protein product: CAISESGNRGEQYF. The chain couples TRBV10-3 to TRBJ2-7; D remains unclear. This CDR3 has 14 amino acids. Trimming took 0 bases from V and 6 from J, leaving 12 bases between them. From germline, CDR1 is ENHRY and CDR2 SYGVKD.

This clonotype was counted a few times. The chain couples TRBV20-1 to TRBJ2-7; no definite D call. The germline V and J ends were trimmed by 5 bases and 0 bases, with 11 bases remaining between them. Germline loops: CDR1 DFQATT, CDR2 SNEGSKA (reference sequence). The CDR3 consists of 13 residues. CDR3 region: CSAGRVSSYEQYF. For the CDR3, the DNA is TGCAGTGCTGGAAGGGTTAGCTCCTACGAGCAGTACTTC.

This clonotype was found a few times. The V gene is TRBV20-1, the J gene TRBJ1-4; a possible D gene is TRBD1 (5 bases). V lost 2 bases and J 7 bases, leaving 11 bases between the germline ends. The CDR3 is made up of 13 amino acids. The germline V gene has CDR1 DFQATT and CDR2 SNEGSKA (reference sequence). The CDR3 sequence is CSARYRDGEKLFF. The CDR3 nucleotides are TGCAGTGCTAGATACCGGGACGGTGAAAAACTGTTTTTT.

The chain has TRBV12-3 or TRBV12-4 and TRBJ1-6; 8 bases line up with TRBD1. The CDR3 is 14 amino acids. The junction had 8 bases not matched to a gene; V was cut back by 6 bases and J by 10 bases. The CDR3 protein is CASSYRGEGSPLHF. Here the CDR3 DNA reads TGTGCCAGCAGCTACAGGGGGGAAGGGTCACCCCTCCACTTT.

The chain carries TRBV27 and TRBJ2-3, with 8 bases that match TRBD2. The CDR3 spans 14 residues. V shed 3 bases, J shed 8 bases, and the junction held 7 bases outside the gene matches. Germline assignment: CDR1 MNHEY and CDR2 SMNVEV (reference sequence). This CDR3 is CASSFEAGAGTQYF. The CDR3 region has the DNA TGTGCCAGCAGTTTCGAAGCGGGAGCCGGTACGCAGTATTTT.

Only a few counts were recorded for this clonotype. The genes are TRBV11-2 and TRBJ2-7, with TRBD2 matching over 8 bases. The trim removed 1 base at V and 2 bases at J, leaving 13 bases unmatched. The CDR3 is made up of 18 amino acids. Germline CDR1 reads SGHAT; CDR2 reads FQNNGV. The CDR3, as DNA: TGTGCCAGCAGCTTAGTGGCCCCTTGGATTAGCGGGACCTACGAGCAGTACTTC. Translation gives CASSLVAPWISGTYEQYF.

This clonotype occurred many times. The chain has TRBV11-2 and TRBJ2-5; 9 nucleotides match TRBD2. This CDR3 contains 17 residues. Per the germline V gene, CDR1 is SGHAT and CDR2 is FQNNGV. Unmatched junction bases numbered 7, after V lost 1 base and J lost 1 base. The CDR3 DNA reads TGTGCCAGCAGCTTAGGCCGATGGGGACTAGCCCAAGAGACCCAGTACTTC. It translates to CASSLGRWGLAQETQYF.

The genes are TRBV4-1 and TRBJ2-7; possibly TRBD2 for D (5 bases). CDR1 MGHRA and CDR2 YSYEKL come from the germline V gene. Trimming took 1 base from V and 6 from J, leaving 16 bases between them. The CDR3 has 15 amino acids. For the CDR3, the DNA is TGCGCCAGCAGCCAAGCACGTAATGAAGGAGGCGAGCAGTACTTC. Its translation: CASSQARNEGGEQYF.

This clonotype was detected many times. The chain combines TRBV20-1 with TRBJ2-5; no definite D call. Trimming cost V 0 bases and J 5 bases, with 16 bases left between them. Looked up from germline, CDR1 is DFQATT and CDR2 is SNEGSKA (reference sequence). This CDR3 has 15 amino acids. The CDR3 is CSARDPREASETQYF. CDR3 nucleotide sequence: TGCAGTGCTAGAGACCCCCGCGAAGCGAGCGAGACCCAGTACTTC.

V is TRBV29-1 and J is TRBJ2-3; 8 bases align to TRBD2. The V segment lost 4 bases and the J segment 4 bases; nucleotides outside the gene matches: 10. The CDR3 runs 15 residues. CDR1 and CDR2 from the germline V gene are SQVTM and ANQGSEA. CDR3 DNA sequence: TGCAGCGTTGGGTACGGGACTAGTTCGGCAGATACGCAGTATTTT. It codes for CSVGYGTSSADTQYF.

This clonotype was counted between two and nine times. V is TRBV28 and J is TRBJ2-1; TRBD2 matches at 8 bases. J was trimmed by 8 bases and V by 7 bases; bases with no gene match: 7. CDR1 is MDHEN, CDR2 SYDVKM, per germline. This CDR3 is built from 13 residues. The CDR3 DNA follows: TGTGCCAGCACGAGCGGGAGACGGTATGAGCAGTTCTTC. Its translation is CASTSGRRYEQFF.

The chain joins TRBV12-3 or TRBV12-4 to TRBJ2-7; D remains ambiguous. CDR3 length equals 15 residues. The germline V and J ends were trimmed by 0 bases and 0 bases, with 9 bases remaining between them. The CDR3: CASSLAGPSSYEQYF. As DNA, the CDR3 is TGTGCCAGCAGTTTAGCGGGCCCTAGCTCCTACGAGCAGTACTTC.

Here the CDR3 reads CASSLGGREGTDTQYF. DNA for the CDR3: TGTGCCAGCAGCCTCGGGGGCAGGGAAGGCACAGATACGCAGTATTTT. The chain is built from TRBV5-6 and TRBJ2-3; TRBD1 or TRBD2 may be the D gene (6 bases each). V shed 4 bases and J shed 1 base, with 16 bases lying between them. CDR3 length: 16 amino acids. Germline assignment: CDR1 SGHDT and CDR2 YYEEEE. Full variable domain (remainder filled in from reference TRBV5-6 and TRBJ2-3): DAGVTQSPTHLIKTRGQQVTLRCSPKSGHDTVSWYQQALGQGPQFIFQYYEEEERQRGNFPDRFSGHQFPNYSSELNVNALLLGDSALYLCASSLGGREGTDTQYFGPGTRLTVL.

The V and J genes are TRBV5-1 and TRBJ2-1, with TRBD1 matching 8 bases. This CDR3 comprises 15 residues. Germline trimming cut 4 bases from V and 4 bases from J; bases unmatched to any gene: 7. Germline lookup yields CDR1 SGHRS and CDR2 YFSETQ. This CDR3 reads CASSVYRTGYNEQFF. The DNA for the CDR3 is TGCGCCAGCAGCGTTTACAGGACAGGGTACAATGAGCAGTTCTTC.

The CDR3 protein is CASSQIAGGSYEQYF. The CDR3 nucleotides read TGTGCCAGCAGCCAAATAGCGGGGGGCTCCTACGAGCAGTACTTC. The rearrangement links TRBV4-2 to TRBJ2-7; 10 nucleotides line up with TRBD2. The germline gives CDR1 LGHNA, CDR2 YNFKEQ. CDR3 size: 15 residues. V gave up 2 bases and J gave up 0 bases; unmatched junction bases: 1.

This clonotype appeared many times. Germline and junction disagree at one end, which may indicate a read error. The genes are TRBV4-2 and TRBJ2-7; 7 positions match TRBD2. There are 15 residues in the CDR3. From germline, CDR1 is LGHNA and CDR2 YNFKEQ. CDR3 sequence: CASSQEASGAYEQYF. The CDR3 DNA reads as TGTGCCAGCAGTCAAGAGGCTAGCGGTGCCTACGAGCAGTACTTC.

The chain couples TRBV20-1 to TRBJ2-1; D may be TRBD2 (5 bases). The V end lost 3 bases, the J end lost 2 bases, and 11 bases lay between the germline ends. The V gene's germline CDR1 is DFQATT and CDR2 SNEGSKA (reference sequence). The CDR3 length is 14 residues. CDR3: CSARSLLAYNEQFF. Here the CDR3 DNA reads TGCAGTGCTAGGTCTTTACTAGCCTACAATGAGCAGTTCTTC.

The V call is TRBV20-1, the J call TRBJ2-5, with D maybe TRBD2 (5 bases). Per germline, CDR1 DFQATT and CDR2 SNEGSKA (reference sequence). V shed 3 bases and J shed 5 bases, with 16 bases lying between them. The CDR3 covers 14 residues. CDR3 sequence reads: CSARDPSIGETQYF. The CDR3 nucleotides read TGCAGTGCTAGGGACCCTAGCATTGGCGAGACCCAGTACTTC.

This clonotype was observed a handful of times. The V gene is TRBV24-1, the J gene TRBJ2-7, with 7 positions matching TRBD1. Germline trimming cut 4 bases from V and 5 bases from J; bases unmatched to any gene: 7. The CDR3 runs to 14 residues. From germline, CDR1 is KGHDR and CDR2 SFDVKD. CDR3: CATSDSTGLHEQYF. Written as DNA, the CDR3 is TGTGCCACCAGTGACTCGACAGGGCTCCACGAGCAGTACTTC.

V is TRBV4-1 and J is TRBJ2-4; 7 bases map to TRBD1. This CDR3 spans 17 amino acids. Germline lookup yields CDR1 MGHRA and CDR2 YSYEKL. J gave up 6 bases and V 4 bases, and 15 bases lay outside the gene matches. The CDR3 is CASSPLGQDQVSNIQYF. DNA for the CDR3: TGCGCCAGCAGCCCGTTAGGACAGGACCAGGTCTCAAACATTCAGTACTTC.

In its sample, this clonotype was seen many times. The junction differs from germline at one of its ends, possibly a read error. The chain links TRBV6-2 or TRBV6-3 to TRBJ2-7; tentative D call: TRBD2 (5 bases). CDR1 and CDR2 from the germline V gene are MNHEY and SVGEGT. The CDR3 has 15 amino acids. This CDR3 reads CASTYGIGGYYEQYF. The CDR3, as DNA: TGTGCCAGCACTTACGGGATTGGAGGCTACTACGAGCAGTACTTC.

This clonotype has more than one count but fewer than ten. V is TRBV4-3 and J is TRBJ2-7; TRBD2 matches at 9 bases. This CDR3 region has 16 residues. The V gene end was trimmed by 0 bases and the J gene end by 6 bases; junction bases not matched to a gene: 9. Germline V gene lookup returns CDR1 LGHNA and CDR2 YSLEER. The chain's CDR3 is CASSQDFGLAGSEQYF. CDR3 in DNA: TGCGCCAGCAGCCAAGATTTCGGGCTAGCGGGATCCGAGCAGTACTTC.

The rearrangement uses TRBV10-1 and TRBJ2-7; D is tentatively TRBD1 or TRBD2 (5 bases each). Germline V gives CDR1 WNHNN, CDR2 SYGVQD (reference sequence). The CDR3 length is 16 residues. V lost 4 bases and J lost 1, with 17 bases in between. The CDR3 sequence is CASSGGLTVGSYEQYF. The CDR3, as DNA: TGCGCCAGCAGTGGAGGACTGACAGTCGGATCCTACGAGCAGTACTTC.

This clonotype was detected only a few times. The rearrangement joins TRBV5-1 to TRBJ2-5; 11 bases match TRBD2. Germline trimming cut 4 bases from V and 6 bases from J; bases unmatched to any gene: 5. The CDR3 is made up of 14 amino acids. Germline loops: CDR1 SGHRS, CDR2 YFSETQ. Here the CDR3 reads CASSEGLAGQTQYF. As DNA, the CDR3 is TGCGCCAGCAGCGAAGGACTAGCGGGTCAGACCCAGTACTTC. Filled out from reference TRBV5-1 and TRBJ2-5, the complete variable domain reads KAGVTQTPRYLIKTRGQQVTLSCSPISGHRSVSWYQQTPGQGLQFLFEYFSETQRNKGNFPGRFSGRQFSNSRSEMNVSTLELGDSALYLCASSEGLAGQTQYFGPGTRLLVL.

The rearrangement links TRBV11-2 to TRBJ2-1; tentatively, D is TRBD2 (6 bases). Per germline, CDR1 SGHAT and CDR2 FQNNGV. The CDR3 has 16 amino acids. Trimming took off 2 bases at V and 2 bases at J, with 13 bases between the two ends. CDR3 amino acids: CASSLLSGVPYNEQFF. CDR3 nucleotides: TGTGCCAGCAGCTTACTTTCGGGAGTCCCCTACAATGAGCAGTTCTTC.